Each of the 3 T cell receptor beta chains below was sequenced from the same sample in a study of long-term antiretroviral therapy in people with HIV. Version v3.0 of the immunoSEQ assay ran at survey level. Measured with immunoSEQ multiplex PCR; TCRdb has only the in-frame clones, and not every one. The data hold more than 30,000 clones, with about 80% observed a single time. The sample in question was unsorted PBMCs, obtained 0.4 years before starting antiretroviral therapy. The receptors were sampled from a young man with HIV.

V and J are TRBV7-9 and TRBJ2-3; 7 positions agree with TRBD1. J lost 1 base, V lost 3 bases, and 7 bases had no gene match. Looked up from germline, CDR1 is SEHNR and CDR2 is FQNEAQ (reference sequence). The CDR3 length is 16 residues. DNA for the CDR3: TGTGCCAGCAGCTTGGGCCGGGACAGTGGCACAGATACGCAGTATTTT. It is translated as CASSLGRDSGTDTQYF. The variable domain in full, completed from reference TRBV7-9 and TRBJ2-3, reads DTGVSQNPRHKITKRGQNVTFRCDPISEHNRLYWYRQTLGQGPEFLTYFQNEAQLEKSRLLSDRFSAERPKGSFSTLEIQRTEQGDSAMYLCASSLGRDSGTDTQYFGPGTRLTVL.

This chain uses TRBV4-3 with TRBJ2-3, with D possibly matching TRBD2 (5 bases). Germline V lookup: CDR1 LGHNA, CDR2 YSLEER. The V end was cut by 0 bases, the J end by 2 bases, with 12 bases between. The CDR3 runs 16 residues. CDR3 loop: CASSQESDWTTDTQYF. The CDR3 DNA reads TGCGCCAGCAGCCAAGAGTCGGACTGGACCACAGATACGCAGTATTTT.

This clone was seen just once. This chain joins TRBV5-5 and TRBJ2-7; D is possibly TRBD1 or TRBD2 (6 bases each). This CDR3 region has 15 residues. V was pared by 4 bases and J by 0 bases, with 14 bases between. Germline V lookup: CDR1 SGHKS, CDR2 YYEKEE (reference sequence). In DNA, the CDR3 is TGTGCCAGCAGCCTTAAGGAGGGGGGCTCCTACGAGCAGTACTTC. Translated, it gives CASSLKEGGSYEQYF. Filled out from reference TRBV5-5 and TRBJ2-7, the complete variable domain reads DAGVTQSPTHLIKTRGQQVTLRCSPISGHKSVSWYQQVLGQGPQFIFQYYEKEERGRGNFPDRFSARQFPNYSSELNVNALLLGDSALYLCASSLKEGGSYEQYFGPGTRLTVT.